This TCR beta chain is drawn from a study of T cell repertoires in cytomegalovirus infection. At the level of the study: Recently identified HLA-C-restricted CMV epitopes and well-studied HLA-B-restricted CMV epitopes were used by the study. Regarding the study as a whole: The response measured ex vivo was dominated by TCR beta clonotypes (HLA-C-restricted and CMV-specific).

About this clonotype itself: Its target is unknown.

A single record per CDR3 protein comes from TCRdb applying MiXCR to the reads. Among hundreds of thousands of distinct CDR3 sequences listed, 25% to 30% were seen once. Trimming pared 1 base from V and 7 bases from J, leaving 4 bases between. The length of the CDR3 is 12 residues. Germline-derived CDR1 and CDR2 are SGHTA and FQGNSA. The chain uses TRBV7-2 and TRBJ2-2; unclear D gene. Sequenced here: cultured PBMCs, sampled from culture after CMV antigen stimulation. The sequence derives from a human donor in good health (CMV status not recorded). Some clones in this sample may be carry-over from other donors' samples. This chain's CDR3 is CASSLEGGELFF. The CDR3 nucleotides read TGTGCCAGCAGCTTAGAAGGCGGGGAGCTGTTTTTT.